This T cell receptor beta chain was identified in a study of T cell repertoires in cytomegalovirus infection. Study-level background: Signatures in public TCR beta sequences pointed to both CMV infection and matching HLA type.

Germline V gene lookup returns CDR1 MGHRA and CDR2 YSYEKL. The CDR3 consists of 17 residues. Study results and limitations: Totalled public TCR beta family frequency picked out people who carried CMV plus the relevant HLA. Within the response measured ex vivo, HLA-C-restricted CMV-specific TCR beta clonotypes were dominant.

TCRdb reanalysed the reads using MiXCR and keeps one entry per CDR3 protein. The top ten hold around an eighth of the sample, which has fewer than 950,000 distinct CDR3 sequences, approximately 30% seen once. With regard to this clonotype: The antigen remains undetermined. One junction end does not reproduce the germline sequence, and a read error may be involved.

The chain uses TRBV4-1 and TRBJ1-1; D gene ambiguous. The sample consisted of cultured CD8+ T cells from PBMCs, taken from culture after CMV antigen stimulation. This receptor was identified in a human donor in good health (CMV status not recorded). Some clones in this sample may be carry-over from other donors' samples. The CDR3 DNA follows: TGCGCCAGCAACCAACCCATTTCGGGAGTAAAGAACACTGAAGCTTTCTTT. Residues: CASNQPISGVKNTEAFF.